Sequencing of this T cell receptor beta chain was carried out in a study of T cell responses to AZD1222 COVID-19 vaccine (dated by TCRdb to about 2021). Describing the broader study: AZD1222 recipients with second doses at about 4 weeks or about 12 weeks were pooled, because spike-specific TCR depth and breadth did not differ between schedules. TCR sequencing was performed for over 230 trial participants, of whom 200 to 210 were given two doses of AZD1222 and some 25 were given two doses of MenACWY control vaccine. Enrollment into the trials was organized by age into subgroups of 18-55, 56-69 and 70-plus years, and those subgroups contained about 150, 27 and 61 TCR-sequenced participants, respectively. The investigation overall reported the following: No day 14 peak-response samples were available, so repertoires were characterized only after the peak T cell response. Reportedly, close to half of the unique spike-specific TCRs recognized epitopes lying outside the regions that are mutated in the B.1.351 and B.1.1.7 variants. In the small 56-69-year group, the increase in depth fell short of significance, most likely because of low power. Most participants were white British and females outnumbered males, and the authors suggested that clonal diversity may have been underestimated. Spike-specific TCR breadth and depth rose significantly after two AZD1222 doses compared with day 0 and with MenACWY recipients. The whole spike protein was spanned by vaccine-associated CD4 TCRs, and dominant responses were seen in regions 160-218 and 743-854. Conclusions about previously exposed vaccinees are limited because only five to seven AZD1222 recipients were SARS-CoV-2 seropositive at baseline.

This specimen's time point label, interpreted: baseline before first vaccination. Vaccinee samples came from UK trials COV001 and COV002, including a single-blind randomized controlled phase 2/3 trial of AZD1222 (ChAdOx1 nCoV-19) in healthy adults. Trial participant PBMC samples were collected at day 0 and day 28 after the second dose for TCRbeta chain sequencing. CDR1 LNHDA and CDR2 SQIVND were looked up in the germline V gene (reference sequence). The trim is 3 bases for V and 1 base for J, with a gap of 15 bases between the germline ends. Measured from the cysteine to the phenylalanine, the CDR3 is 16 residues long. Left in the record is the CDR3 DNA by itself, 48 bases read in frame from the first base. The CDR3 regions of human TCRbeta chains were analyzed by immunosequencing. Under the source paper's analysis protocol: Repertoire TCRs were matched against a reference library of SARS-CoV-2-specific TCRs generated with the MIRA antigen-specificity platform. Breadth was defined as the fraction of unique TCRs that were SARS-CoV-2-associated. Depth was defined as the fraction of total T cells that were SARS-CoV-2-associated. Each spike-specific TCR was assigned to its reactive spike region and to a CD4 or CD8 class using the MIRA data. Log10-transformed breadth and depth values were compared by one-way ANOVA with Sidak's multiple comparisons tests. As stored in TCRdb, this immuneACCESS dataset retains in-frame rearrangements with V and J assigned. A fraction of the clones does not appear; measured against another copy, unresolved V genes explain less than half of the discrepancy, and the remainder lacks a known reason. V, J and clone size are taken as reported in that table, and D and trimming were inferred from the DNA itself. The table for this sample lists around 100,000 clones; about 88% of them were counted only once. Under 2% of the sample is in the top ten clones.

As for this clone: There is no known antigen for this receptor. No base quality information exists; no much larger clone differs at one position.

The TCR sequence derives from an adult in good health. The sequence joins TRBV19 to TRBJ1-1; perhaps TRBD1 is the D gene, with 6 bases matching. The sample here was peripheral blood, taken on day 0 of AZD1222 vaccination. Read as DNA, the sequence is TGTGCCAGTAGTATGGGGAGGGGGGCGGCGAACACTGAAGCTTTCTTT. Translated, it gives CASSMGRGAANTEAFF.